This T cell receptor (beta chain) was identified during a study of siplizumab effects on memory and regulatory T cells. Regarding the study as a whole: Proliferating siplizumab-cultured Tregs lacked confirmed suppressive function. Siplizumab significantly decreased alloreactive sequences from unstimulated CD4+ memory cells.

To note about this clone: Its antigen remains unidentified.

About 9.5 x 10^4 TCR templates underwent assay in each sample. Sequenced by immunoSEQ multiplex PCR; TCRdb stores in-frame clones only, minus some. The sample gives around 97,000 clones, 90% to 95% of which show up once; 1.3% is in the top ten. The material sequenced was non-Treg CD4+ T cells sorted from blood. The receptor was derived from a human donor in good health.

In nucleotides, the CDR3 is TGTGCCAGCAGCTTATTCGTTGAAAATCAAGGGGGGAATCAGCCCCAGCATTTT. It codes for CASSLFVENQGGNQPQHF. The chain is built from TRBV11-2 and TRBJ1-5; tentatively, D is TRBD1 (6 bases). Between the trimmed V and J ends, which lost 2 bases and 4 bases, there was a span of 21 bases. Germline V gives CDR1 SGHAT, CDR2 FQNNGV. This CDR3 has 18 residues. Full variable domain (rest looked up from reference TRBV11-2 and TRBJ1-5): EAGVAQSPRYKIIEKRQSVAFWCNPISGHATLYWYQQILGQGPKLLIQFQNNGVVDDSQLPKDRFSAERLKGVDSTLKIQPAKLEDSAVYLCASSLFVENQGGNQPQHFGDGTRLSIL.